Listed here are 17 T cell receptor beta chains from one sample, sequenced in a study of Graves' ophthalmopathy and Graves' hyperthyroidism. Amplification of the TCR beta CDR3 regions used RNA transcripts (as template). An initial RT-PCR round employing HTBI primers preceded a second-round multiplex PCR. Using its own MiXCR run on the multiplex PCR reads, TCRdb lists one record per CDR3 protein. The sample lists about 240,000 distinct CDR3 sequences; 45% were seen once. Sequences were obtained from peripheral blood. The receptors were gathered from an adult man with Graves' ophthalmopathy.

This clonotype was counted between two and nine times. This chain connects TRBV15 to TRBJ1-2; tentatively, D is TRBD1 (6 bases). The germline gives CDR1 LNHNV, CDR2 YYDKDF (reference sequence). V gave up 0 bases and J gave up 1 base, with 12 bases separating them. This CDR3 comprises 16 residues. Here the CDR3 DNA reads TGTGCCACCAGCAGAGAGAAACAGGGAGGTAACTATGGCTACACCTTC. It codes for CATSREKQGGNYGYTF.

This chain links TRBV7-9 with TRBJ2-7; possibly TRBD1 or TRBD2 for D (5 bases each). The germline V gene encodes CDR1 SEHNR and CDR2 FQNEAQ (reference sequence). Trimming left V 0 bases short and J 0 bases short, with 9 bases between. The CDR3 totals 15 residues. The CDR3 region has the DNA TGTGCCAGCAGCTTAGCGAGGGACGGCTCCTACGAGCAGTACTTC. It codes for CASSLARDGSYEQYF. The full variable domain, in which reference TRBV7-9 and TRBJ2-7 provide the parts outside the CDR3, is DTGVSQNPRHKITKRGQNVTFRCDPISEHNRLYWYRQTLGQGPEFLTYFQNEAQLEKSRLLSDRFSAERPKGSFSTLEIQRTEQGDSAMYLCASSLARDGSYEQYFGPGTRLTVT.

In its sample, this clonotype was seen a few times. J is TRBJ1-2 and V is TRBV5-1, with D unresolved. Germline assignment: CDR1 SGHRS and CDR2 YFSETQ. The V end lost 0 bases, the J end lost 5 bases, and 14 bases lay between the germline ends. The CDR3 sequence is 15 residues long. CDR3 in amino acids: CASSLGGDWPYGYTF. CDR3 nucleotide sequence: TGCGCCAGCAGCTTGGGTGGAGATTGGCCTTATGGCTACACCTTC. The whole variable domain, filled in from reference TRBV5-1 and TRBJ1-2, reads KAGVTQTPRYLIKTRGQQVTLSCSPISGHRSVSWYQQTPGQGLQFLFEYFSETQRNKGNFPGRFSGRQFSNSRSEMNVSTLELGDSALYLCASSLGGDWPYGYTFGSGTRLTVV.

This clonotype was counted at least ten times. The CDR3 loop is CSAEGGEVTYEQYF. Here the CDR3 DNA reads TGCAGCGCCGAAGGGGGGGAGGTGACCTACGAGCAGTACTTC. This chain uses TRBV29-1 with TRBJ2-7; D perhaps matches TRBD2 (7 bases). V was shortened by 7 bases and J by 2 bases, with 18 bases between the two germline ends. CDR1 is SQVTM and CDR2 is ANQGSEA in the germline V gene. The CDR3 runs to 14 residues.

This chain joins TRBV5-1 and TRBJ1-6; 9 bases match TRBD1. The CDR3 spans 14 residues. Looked up from germline, CDR1 is SGHRS and CDR2 is YFSETQ. V gave up 4 bases and J gave up 8 bases; unmatched junction bases: 4. Written as DNA, the CDR3 is TGCGCCAGCAGCAGGTGGGACAGGGATTCACCCCTCCACTTT. The encoded protein is CASSRWDRDSPLHF.

The chain couples TRBV3-1 to TRBJ2-5, with 9 positions matching TRBD2. The CDR3 sequence is 15 residues long. V lost 5 bases and J lost 5; bases outside the gene matches: 9. In germline, CDR1 is LGHDT, CDR2 YNNKEL (reference sequence). CDR3 amino acids: CASSNRLAVVETQYF. The CDR3 region has the DNA TGTGCCAGCAGCAACCGACTAGCGGTGGTGGAGACCCAGTACTTC.

Many counts were recorded for this clonotype. This chain connects TRBV20-1 to TRBJ1-1, with D tentatively TRBD1 (6 bases). The CDR3 consists of 15 residues. V dropped 5 bases and J dropped 1 base, with 17 bases sitting between them. Germline CDR1 is DFQATT and CDR2 is SNEGSKA (reference sequence). The CDR3: CSAVHTGTGNTEAFF. The DNA for the CDR3 is TGCAGTGCTGTACACACAGGGACTGGGAACACTGAAGCTTTCTTT.

V gene TRBV7-9 combines with J gene TRBJ2-7; D unclear. The V gene lost 1 base and the J gene lost 3 bases, with 7 bases spanning the gap. Germline V gene lookup returns CDR1 SEHNR and CDR2 FQNEAQ (reference sequence). This CDR3 is built from 13 residues. The CDR3: CASSLVVGYEQYF. The CDR3 region has the DNA TGTGCCAGCAGCTTAGTAGTGGGCTACGAGCAGTACTTC.

In the case of this clonotype: A much larger clone lies a single base off, so this may be a read error. The rearrangement joins TRBV29-1 to TRBJ1-2; maybe TRBD1 (6 bases). The germline V gene has CDR1 SQVTM and CDR2 ANQGSEA. The CDR3 is made up of 14 amino acids. CDR3 protein: CSVEPPGEGYGHTF. The CDR3 DNA reads TGCAGCGTTGAACCCCCAGGGGAGGGCTATGGCCACACCTTC.

The chain couples TRBV25-1 to TRBJ1-5, with D hard to call. The germline gives CDR1 MGHDK, CDR2 SYGVNS. V shed 5 bases and J shed 5 bases, with 10 bases lying between them. The CDR3 contains 13 residues. The CDR3 DNA reads TGTGCCAGCAGTTCGGTCCAATATCAGCCCCAGCATTTT. Protein: CASSSVQYQPQHF.

This clonotype was detected a few times. The chain joins TRBV3-1 to TRBJ1-6, with unresolved D. The CDR3 runs 14 residues. V lost 0 bases and J 10 bases, leaving 10 bases between the germline ends. Germline CDR1 LGHDT, CDR2 YNNKEL (reference sequence). Here the CDR3 reads CASSQDPSGSPLHF. DNA for the CDR3: TGTGCCAGCAGCCAAGATCCTAGTGGATCACCCCTCCACTTT.

Of note for this clonotype: At one boundary the junction diverges from the germline segment, which might be a read error. The rearrangement links TRBV7-7 to TRBJ2-5; 11 nucleotides match TRBD1. Germline assignment: CDR1 SSHAT and CDR2 FNYEAQ (reference sequence). The CDR3 totals 15 residues. The CDR3 DNA is TGTGCTAGCAGCCGGACCGGGACAGGGGGAGAGACCCAGTACTTC. Protein sequence: CASSRTGTGGETQYF.

The J gene is TRBJ1-2, the V gene TRBV3-1, with D unclear. V was clipped by 1 base and J by 3 bases, with 12 bases between them. This CDR3 has 15 residues. From germline, CDR1 is LGHDT and CDR2 YNNKEL (reference sequence). DNA for the CDR3: TGTGCCAGCAGCCAAGGCCCAGGAGGACACTATGGCTACACCTTC. It is translated as CASSQGPGGHYGYTF.

The rearrangement links TRBV11-2 to TRBJ2-2; 11 bases are a match to TRBD2. The CDR3 is 15 amino acids. CDR1 and CDR2 from the germline V gene are SGHAT and FQNNGV. Trimming cost V 4 bases and J 4 bases; bases outside gene matches: 2. CDR3 nucleotides: TGTGCCAGCAGCTGGGGGACTAGCGGCACCGGGGAGCTGTTTTTT. Encoded protein: CASSWGTSGTGELFF.

The chain employs TRBV9 and TRBJ2-5, with D maybe TRBD1 (5 bases). Germline lookup yields CDR1 SGDLS and CDR2 YYNGEE. The CDR3 has 14 residues. Deletions cut 0 bases from V and 1 base from J, with 7 bases between. CDR3 in DNA: TGTGCCAGCAGCGTAGGACAGCGCCAAGAGACCCAGTACTTC. Translating it yields CASSVGQRQETQYF.

V gene TRBV6-5 combines with J gene TRBJ1-5; TRBD1 might be the D (5 bases). Germline V gene sequence: CDR1 MNHEY, CDR2 SVGAGI. V was shortened by 6 bases and J by 3 bases, with 12 bases between the two germline ends. CDR3 length: 14 residues. The CDR3 protein is CASSDRQPNQPQHF. The CDR3 bases are TGTGCCAGCAGCGACCGACAGCCCAATCAGCCCCAGCATTTT.

The chain recombines TRBV4-2 with TRBJ1-2, with D unclear. The germline V gene has CDR1 LGHNA and CDR2 YNFKEQ. The CDR3 loop spans 12 amino acids. Trimming removed 1 base at V and 4 bases at J, with 4 bases between. The CDR3: CASSQGLYGYTF. The CDR3 DNA follows: TGTGCCAGCAGCCAAGGCCTCTATGGCTACACCTTC.